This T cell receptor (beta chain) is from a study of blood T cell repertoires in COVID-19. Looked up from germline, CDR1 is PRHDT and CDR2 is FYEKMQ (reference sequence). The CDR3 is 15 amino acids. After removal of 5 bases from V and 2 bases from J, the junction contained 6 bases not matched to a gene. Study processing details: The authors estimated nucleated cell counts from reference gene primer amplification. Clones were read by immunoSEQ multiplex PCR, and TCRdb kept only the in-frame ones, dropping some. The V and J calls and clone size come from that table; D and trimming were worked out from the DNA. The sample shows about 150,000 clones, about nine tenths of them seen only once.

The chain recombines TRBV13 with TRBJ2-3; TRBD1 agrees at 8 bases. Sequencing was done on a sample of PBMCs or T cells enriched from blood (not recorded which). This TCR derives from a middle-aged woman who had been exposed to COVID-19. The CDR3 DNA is TGTGCCAGCAGCCCCTCGACAGGGGACACAGATACGCAGTATTTT. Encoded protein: CASSPSTGDTDTQYF.